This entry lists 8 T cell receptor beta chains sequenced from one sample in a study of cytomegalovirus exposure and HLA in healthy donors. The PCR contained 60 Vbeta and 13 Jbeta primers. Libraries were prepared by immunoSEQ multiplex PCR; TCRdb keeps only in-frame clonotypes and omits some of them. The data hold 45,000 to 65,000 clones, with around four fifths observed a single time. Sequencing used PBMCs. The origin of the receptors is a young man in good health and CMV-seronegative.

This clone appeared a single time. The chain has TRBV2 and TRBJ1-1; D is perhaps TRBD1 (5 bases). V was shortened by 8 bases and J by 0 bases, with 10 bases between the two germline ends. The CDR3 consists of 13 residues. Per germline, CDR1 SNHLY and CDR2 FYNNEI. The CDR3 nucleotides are TGTGCCAGCCTAGGGGAAATGAACACTGAAGCTTTCTTT. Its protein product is CASLGEMNTEAFF.

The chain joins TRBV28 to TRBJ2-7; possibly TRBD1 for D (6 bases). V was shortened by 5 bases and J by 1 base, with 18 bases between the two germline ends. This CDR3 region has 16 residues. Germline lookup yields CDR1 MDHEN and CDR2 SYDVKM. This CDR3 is CASSPTRGRGSYEQYF. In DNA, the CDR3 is TGTGCCAGCAGTCCCACCCGAGGCAGGGGTTCCTACGAGCAGTACTTC.

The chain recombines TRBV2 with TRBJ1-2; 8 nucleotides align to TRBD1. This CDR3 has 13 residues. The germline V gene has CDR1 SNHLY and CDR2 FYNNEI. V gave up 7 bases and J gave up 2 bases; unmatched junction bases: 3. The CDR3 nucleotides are TGTGCCAGCACAGGGGGCACAAACTATGGCTACACCTTC. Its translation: CASTGGTNYGYTF.

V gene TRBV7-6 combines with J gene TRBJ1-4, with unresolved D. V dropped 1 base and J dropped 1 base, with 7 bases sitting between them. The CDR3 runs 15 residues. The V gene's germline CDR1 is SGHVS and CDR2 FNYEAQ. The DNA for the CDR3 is TGTGCCAGCAGCTTAGAAACGGGAACTAATGAAAAACTGTTTTTT. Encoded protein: CASSLETGTNEKLFF.

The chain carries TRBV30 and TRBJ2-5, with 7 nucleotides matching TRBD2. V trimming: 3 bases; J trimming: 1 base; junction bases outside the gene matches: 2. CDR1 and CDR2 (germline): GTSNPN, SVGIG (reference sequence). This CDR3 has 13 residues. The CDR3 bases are TGTGCCTGGAGGTTAGCGGGCCAAGAGACCCAGTACTTC. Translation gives CAWRLAGQETQYF.

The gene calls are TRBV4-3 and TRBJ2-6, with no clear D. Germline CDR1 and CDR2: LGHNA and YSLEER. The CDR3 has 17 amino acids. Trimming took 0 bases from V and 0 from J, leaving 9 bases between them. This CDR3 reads CASSQELRNSGANVLTF. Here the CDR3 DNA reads TGCGCCAGCAGCCAAGAATTGAGGAACTCTGGGGCCAACGTCCTGACTTTC.

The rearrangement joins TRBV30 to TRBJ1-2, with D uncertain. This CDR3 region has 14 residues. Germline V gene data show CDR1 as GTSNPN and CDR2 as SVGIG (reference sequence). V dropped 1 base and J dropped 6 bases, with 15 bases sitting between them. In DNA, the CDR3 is TGTGCCTGGAGTGGATTGGGCAGCGGAGATGGCTACACCTTC. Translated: CAWSGLGSGDGYTF.

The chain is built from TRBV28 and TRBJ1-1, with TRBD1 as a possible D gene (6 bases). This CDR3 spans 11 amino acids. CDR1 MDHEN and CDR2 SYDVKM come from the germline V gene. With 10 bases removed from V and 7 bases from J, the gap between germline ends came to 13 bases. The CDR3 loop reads CATRGAVEAFF. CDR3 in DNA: TGTGCCACCCGGGGGGCGGTTGAAGCTTTCTTT.